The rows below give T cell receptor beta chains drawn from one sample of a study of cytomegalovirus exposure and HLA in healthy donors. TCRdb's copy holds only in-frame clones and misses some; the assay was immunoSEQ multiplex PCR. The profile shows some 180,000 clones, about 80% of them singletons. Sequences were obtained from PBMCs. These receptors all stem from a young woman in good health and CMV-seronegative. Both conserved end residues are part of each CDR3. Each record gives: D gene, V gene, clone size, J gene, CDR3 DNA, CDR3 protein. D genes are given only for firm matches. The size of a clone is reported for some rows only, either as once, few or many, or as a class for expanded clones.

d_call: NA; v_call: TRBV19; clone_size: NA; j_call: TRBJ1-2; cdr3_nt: TGTGCCAGTAGTATAGGAGCCGGGGGGACCTATGGCTACACCTTC; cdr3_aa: CASSIGAGGTYGYTF
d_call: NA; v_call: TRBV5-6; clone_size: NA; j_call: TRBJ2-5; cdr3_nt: TGTGCCAGCAGCTTGAATCGGGAGACCCAGTACTTC; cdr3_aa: CASSLNRETQYF
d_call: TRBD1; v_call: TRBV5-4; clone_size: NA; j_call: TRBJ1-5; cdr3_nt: TGTGCCAGCAGCCGGGACAGCGCCCAGCCCCAGCATTTT; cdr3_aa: CASSRDSAQPQHF
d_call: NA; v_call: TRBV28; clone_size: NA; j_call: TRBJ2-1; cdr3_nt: TGTGCCAGCAGTTACGGTGAGCAGTTCTTC; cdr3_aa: CASSYGEQFF
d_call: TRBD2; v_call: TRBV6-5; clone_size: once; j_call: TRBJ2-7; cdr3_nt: TGTGCCAGCAGTTCCCTAGCGGGAGGGTCCTACGAGCAGTACTTC; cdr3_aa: CASSSLAGGSYEQYF
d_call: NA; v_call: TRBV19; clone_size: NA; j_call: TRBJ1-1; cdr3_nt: TGTGCCAGTAGCCCGCTTAGGGGTGGGAACACTGAAGCTTTCTTT; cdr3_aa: CASSPLRGGNTEAFF
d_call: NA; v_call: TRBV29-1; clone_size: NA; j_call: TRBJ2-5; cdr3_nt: TGCAGCGGGTATACAGGGAGAGAGACCCAGTACTTC; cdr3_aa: CSGYTGRETQYF
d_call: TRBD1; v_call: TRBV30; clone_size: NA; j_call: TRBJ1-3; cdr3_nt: TGTGCCTGGAGACGACAGGGAACTGGAAACACCATATATTTT; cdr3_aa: CAWRRQGTGNTIYF
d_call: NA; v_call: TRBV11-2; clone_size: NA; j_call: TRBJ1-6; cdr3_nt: TGTGCCAGCAGCCTTCAGGCGGGAACGAATAATTCACCCCTCCACTTT; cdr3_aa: CASSLQAGTNNSPLHF
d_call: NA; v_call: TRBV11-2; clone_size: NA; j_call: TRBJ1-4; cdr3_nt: TGTGCCAGCAGCTTAGGTACCAGGGCCGTTCGAGAAAAACTGTTTTTT; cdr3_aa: CASSLGTRAVREKLFF
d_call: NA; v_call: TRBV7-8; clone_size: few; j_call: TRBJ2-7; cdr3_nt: TGTGCCAGCAGCCCTCCGAGGGCCCCCTACGAGCAGTACTTC; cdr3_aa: CASSPPRAPYEQYF
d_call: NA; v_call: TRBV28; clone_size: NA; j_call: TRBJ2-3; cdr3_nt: TGTGCCAGCAGCCTTACAGGGAAACACACAGATACGCAGTATTTT; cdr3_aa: CASSLTGKHTDTQYF
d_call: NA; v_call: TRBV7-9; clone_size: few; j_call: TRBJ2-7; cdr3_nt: TGTGCCAGCAGCCCTACAGGGATCTACGAGCAGTACTTC; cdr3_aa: CASSPTGIYEQYF